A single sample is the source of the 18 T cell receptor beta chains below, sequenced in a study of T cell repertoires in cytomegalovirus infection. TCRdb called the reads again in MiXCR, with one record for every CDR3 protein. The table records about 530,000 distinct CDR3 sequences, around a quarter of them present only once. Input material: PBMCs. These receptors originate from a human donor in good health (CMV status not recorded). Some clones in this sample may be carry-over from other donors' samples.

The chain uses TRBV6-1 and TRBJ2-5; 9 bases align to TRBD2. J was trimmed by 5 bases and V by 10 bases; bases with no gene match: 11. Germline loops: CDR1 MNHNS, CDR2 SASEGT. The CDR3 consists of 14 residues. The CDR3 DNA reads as TGTGCCATCGGGCGGCGGGAGGGCGGGGAGACCCAGTACTTC. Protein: CAIGRREGGETQYF.

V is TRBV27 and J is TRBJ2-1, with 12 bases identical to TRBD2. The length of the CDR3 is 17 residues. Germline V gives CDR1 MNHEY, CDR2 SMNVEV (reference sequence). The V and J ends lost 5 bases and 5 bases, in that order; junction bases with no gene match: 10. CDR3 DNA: TGTGCCAGCAGTCTACAGACTAGCGGGAGTCCACACAATGAGCAGTTCTTC. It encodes CASSLQTSGSPHNEQFF.

The CDR3 spells CASSSRGTGELFF. CDR3 DNA sequence: TGTGCCAGCAGTTCGAGGGGTACCGGGGAGCTGTTTTTT. The chain couples TRBV28 to TRBJ2-2; D is possibly TRBD1 or TRBD2 (5 bases each). Trimming left V 4 bases short and J 5 bases short, with 8 bases between. This CDR3 has 13 residues. Germline CDR1 reads MDHEN; CDR2 reads SYDVKM.

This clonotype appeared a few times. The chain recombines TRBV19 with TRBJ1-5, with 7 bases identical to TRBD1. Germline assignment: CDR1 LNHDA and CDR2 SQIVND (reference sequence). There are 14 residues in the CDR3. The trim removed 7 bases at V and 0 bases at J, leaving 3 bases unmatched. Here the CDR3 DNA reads TGTGCCAGTACCGACAGGGATAGCAATCAGCCCCAGCATTTT. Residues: CASTDRDSNQPQHF.

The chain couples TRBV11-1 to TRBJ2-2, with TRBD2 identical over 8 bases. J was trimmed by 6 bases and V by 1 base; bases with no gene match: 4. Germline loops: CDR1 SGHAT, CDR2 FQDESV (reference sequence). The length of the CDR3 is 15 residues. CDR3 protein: CASSLGVGGAGELFF. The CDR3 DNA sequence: TGTGCCAGCAGCTTAGGAGTCGGGGGGGCCGGGGAGCTGTTTTTT.

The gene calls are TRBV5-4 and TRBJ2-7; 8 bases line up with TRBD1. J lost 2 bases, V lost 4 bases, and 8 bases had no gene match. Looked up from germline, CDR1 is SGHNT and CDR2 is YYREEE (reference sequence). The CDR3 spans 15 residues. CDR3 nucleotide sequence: TGTGCCAGCAGCGATGACAGGGGAGTTCCCTACGAGCAGTACGTC. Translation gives CASSDDRGVPYEQYV.

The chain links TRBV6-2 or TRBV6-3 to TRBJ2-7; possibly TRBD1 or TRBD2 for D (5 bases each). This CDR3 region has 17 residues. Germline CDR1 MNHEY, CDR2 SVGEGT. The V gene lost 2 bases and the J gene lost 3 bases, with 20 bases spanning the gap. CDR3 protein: CASSYRGTGSPRYEQYV. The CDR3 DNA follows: TGTGCCAGCAGTTACCGAGGGACGGGGTCCCCCCGCTACGAGCAGTACGTC.

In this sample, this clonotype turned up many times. The CDR3 bases are TGTGCCAGCAGCCCGCGGACAGGGGAAGGCTACACCTTC. Translating gives CASSPRTGEGYTF. V usage is TRBV7-8 and J usage is TRBJ1-2, with 9 bases that match TRBD1. Germline V lookup: CDR1 SGHVS, CDR2 FQNEAQ. The V gene end was trimmed by 5 bases and the J gene end by 8 bases; junction bases not matched to a gene: 6. The CDR3 spans 13 residues.

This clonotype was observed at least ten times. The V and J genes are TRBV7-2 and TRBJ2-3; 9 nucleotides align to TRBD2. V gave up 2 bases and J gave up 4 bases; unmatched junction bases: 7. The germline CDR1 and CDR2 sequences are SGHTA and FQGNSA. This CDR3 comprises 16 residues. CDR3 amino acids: CASSLMAREGSDTQYF. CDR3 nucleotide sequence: TGTGCCAGCAGCTTAATGGCGCGGGAGGGATCAGATACGCAGTATTTT.

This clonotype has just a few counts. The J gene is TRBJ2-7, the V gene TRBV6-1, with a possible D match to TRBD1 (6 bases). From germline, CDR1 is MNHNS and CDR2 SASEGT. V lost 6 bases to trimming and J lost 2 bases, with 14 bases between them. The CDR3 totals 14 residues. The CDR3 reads CASRSQEGAYEQYV. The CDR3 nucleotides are TGTGCCAGCAGGTCCCAAGAGGGGGCCTACGAGCAGTACGTC.

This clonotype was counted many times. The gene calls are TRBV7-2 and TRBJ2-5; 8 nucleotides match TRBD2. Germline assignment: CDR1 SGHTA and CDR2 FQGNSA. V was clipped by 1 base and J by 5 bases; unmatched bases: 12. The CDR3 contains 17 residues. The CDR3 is CASSLGGNSGIKETQYF. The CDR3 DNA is TGTGCCAGCAGCTTAGGAGGCAATAGCGGGATAAAGGAGACCCAGTACTTC.

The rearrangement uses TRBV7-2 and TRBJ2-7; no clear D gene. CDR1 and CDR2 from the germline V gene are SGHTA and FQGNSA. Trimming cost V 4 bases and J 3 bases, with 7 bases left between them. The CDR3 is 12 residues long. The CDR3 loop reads CASSSLIYEQYF. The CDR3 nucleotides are TGTGCCAGCAGCTCCCTCATCTACGAGCAGTACTTC.

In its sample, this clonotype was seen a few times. The CDR3 loop is CASSQEGGPATGELFF. DNA of the CDR3: TGCGCCAGCAGCCAAGAAGGAGGACCGGCCACCGGGGAGCTGTTTTTT. This chain connects TRBV4-1 to TRBJ2-2, with D tentatively TRBD2 (5 bases). This CDR3 has 16 amino acids. V gave up 0 bases and J gave up 4 bases, with 12 bases separating them. The germline V gene encodes CDR1 MGHRA and CDR2 YSYEKL.

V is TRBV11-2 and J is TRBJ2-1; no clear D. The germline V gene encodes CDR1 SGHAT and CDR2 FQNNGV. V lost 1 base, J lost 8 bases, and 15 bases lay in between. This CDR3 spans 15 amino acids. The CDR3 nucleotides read TGTGCCAGCAGCTTAGGGATTGCTTCCGGCGATGAGCAGTTCTTC. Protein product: CASSLGIASGDEQFF.

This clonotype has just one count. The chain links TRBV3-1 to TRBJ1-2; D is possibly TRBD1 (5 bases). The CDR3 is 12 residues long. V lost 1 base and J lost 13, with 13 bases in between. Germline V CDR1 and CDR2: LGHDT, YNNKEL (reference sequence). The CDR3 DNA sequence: TGTGCCAGCAGCCAAGTAGGGACCCAGGTCACCTTC. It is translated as CASSQVGTQVTF.

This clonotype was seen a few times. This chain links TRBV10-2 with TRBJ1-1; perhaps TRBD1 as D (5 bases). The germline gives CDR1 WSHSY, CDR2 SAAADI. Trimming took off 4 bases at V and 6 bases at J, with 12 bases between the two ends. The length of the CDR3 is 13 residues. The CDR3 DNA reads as TGCGCCAGCAGTGCGGGGGGAGGTCCTGAAGCTTTCTTT. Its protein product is CASSAGGGPEAFF.

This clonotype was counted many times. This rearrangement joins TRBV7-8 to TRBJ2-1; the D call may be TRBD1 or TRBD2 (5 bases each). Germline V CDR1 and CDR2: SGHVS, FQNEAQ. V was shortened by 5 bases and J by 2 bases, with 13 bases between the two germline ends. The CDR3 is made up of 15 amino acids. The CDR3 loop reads CASSVPPGPYNEQFF. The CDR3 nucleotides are TGTGCCAGCAGCGTACCTCCGGGGCCCTACAATGAGCAGTTCTTC.

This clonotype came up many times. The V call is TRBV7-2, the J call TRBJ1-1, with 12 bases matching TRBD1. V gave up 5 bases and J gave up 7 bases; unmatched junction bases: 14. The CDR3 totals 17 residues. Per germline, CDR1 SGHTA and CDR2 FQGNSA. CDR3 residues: CASSDPGTGGYLSEAFF. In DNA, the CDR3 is TGTGCCAGCAGCGACCCTGGGACAGGGGGCTATCTTAGTGAAGCTTTCTTT.